This T cell receptor (beta chain) is from a study of regulatory T cells in long-lasting Graves disease. V gave up 1 base and J gave up 3 bases, with 7 bases separating them. The CDR3 is 14 residues long. In germline, CDR1 is SGHAT, CDR2 FQDESV (reference sequence). Time point described: newly diagnosed GD, antithyroid drugs for less than 3 months. Extracted RNA from PBMCs served as the source of the TCR library. This clonotype was recorded at least ten times. Construction of TCR beta libraries relied on iRepertoire HTBI primers and on Arm-PCR targeting CDR3 regions. A single record per CDR3 protein comes from TCRdb applying MiXCR to the multiplex PCR reads. The table shows about 420,000 distinct CDR3 sequences, with roughly 15% occurring only once. Another study also made use of these data, one on T cells in Graves' hyperthyroidism and ophthalmopathy.

The source material was peripheral blood mononuclear cells (PBMCs), sampled at new diagnosis, from a patient treated with antithyroid drugs. The chain is built from TRBV11-1 and TRBJ2-1; the D is unclear. The TCR originated in a woman younger than 30 with Graves disease. CDR3 DNA: TGTGCCAGCAGCTTAGGTGGCAACTACAATGAGCAGTTCTTC. Its translation: CASSLGGNYNEQFF.